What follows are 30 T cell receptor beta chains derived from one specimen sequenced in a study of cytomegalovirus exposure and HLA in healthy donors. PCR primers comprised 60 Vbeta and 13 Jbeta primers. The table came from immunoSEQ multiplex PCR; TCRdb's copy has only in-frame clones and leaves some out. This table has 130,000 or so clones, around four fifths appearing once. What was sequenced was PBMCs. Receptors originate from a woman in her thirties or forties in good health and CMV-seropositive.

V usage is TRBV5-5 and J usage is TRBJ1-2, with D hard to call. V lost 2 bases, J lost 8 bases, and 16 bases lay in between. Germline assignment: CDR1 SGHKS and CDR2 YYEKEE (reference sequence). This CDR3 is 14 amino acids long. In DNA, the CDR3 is TGTGCCAGCAGCTTCCACTATACAAGCGGCGGCTACACCTTC. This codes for CASSFHYTSGGYTF.

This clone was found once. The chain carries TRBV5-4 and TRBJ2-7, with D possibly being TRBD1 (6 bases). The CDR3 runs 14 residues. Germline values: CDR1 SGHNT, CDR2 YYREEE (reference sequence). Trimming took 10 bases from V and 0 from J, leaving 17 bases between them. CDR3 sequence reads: CAVPRDIPSYEQYF. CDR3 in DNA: TGTGCCGTTCCAAGGGACATCCCCTCCTACGAGCAGTACTTC.

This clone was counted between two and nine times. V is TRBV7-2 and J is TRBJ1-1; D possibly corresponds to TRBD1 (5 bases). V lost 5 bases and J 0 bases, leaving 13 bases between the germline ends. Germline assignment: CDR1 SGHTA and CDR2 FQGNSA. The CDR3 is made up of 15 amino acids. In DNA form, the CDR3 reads TGTGCCAGCAGCATATCCGGGGGGGTGAACACTGAAGCTTTCTTT. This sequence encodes CASSISGGVNTEAFF.

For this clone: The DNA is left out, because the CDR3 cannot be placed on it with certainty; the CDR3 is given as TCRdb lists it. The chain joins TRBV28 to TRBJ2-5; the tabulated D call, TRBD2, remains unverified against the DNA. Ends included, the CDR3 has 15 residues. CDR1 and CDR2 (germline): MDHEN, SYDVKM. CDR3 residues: CASSSSGSGRETQYF.

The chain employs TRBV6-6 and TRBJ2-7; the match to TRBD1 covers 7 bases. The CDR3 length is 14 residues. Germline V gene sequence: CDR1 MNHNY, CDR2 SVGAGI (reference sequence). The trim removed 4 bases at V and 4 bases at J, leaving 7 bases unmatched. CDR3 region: CASSSRQGEYEQYF. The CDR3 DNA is TGTGCCAGCAGTTCCCGGCAGGGGGAGTACGAGCAGTACTTC.

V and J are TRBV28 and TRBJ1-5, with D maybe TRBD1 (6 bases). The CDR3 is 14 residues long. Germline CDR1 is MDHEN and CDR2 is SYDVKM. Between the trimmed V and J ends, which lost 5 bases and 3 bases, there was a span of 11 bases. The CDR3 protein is CASSQTGYNQPQHF. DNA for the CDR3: TGTGCCAGCAGTCAAACAGGGTACAATCAGCCCCAGCATTTT.

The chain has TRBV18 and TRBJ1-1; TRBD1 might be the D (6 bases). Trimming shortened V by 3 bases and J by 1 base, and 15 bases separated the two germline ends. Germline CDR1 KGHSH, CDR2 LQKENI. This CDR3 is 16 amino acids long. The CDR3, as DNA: TGTGCCAGCTCACCCCTTCGCGGGGGGCGGAACACTGAAGCTTTCTTT. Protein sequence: CASSPLRGGRNTEAFF.

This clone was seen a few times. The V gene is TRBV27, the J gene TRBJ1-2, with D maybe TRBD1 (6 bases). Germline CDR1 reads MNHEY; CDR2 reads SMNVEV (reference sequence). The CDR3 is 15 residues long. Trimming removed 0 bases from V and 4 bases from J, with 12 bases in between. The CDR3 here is CASSLSHRESYGYTF. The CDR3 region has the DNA TGTGCCAGCAGTTTATCGCACAGGGAGAGCTATGGCTACACCTTC.

CDR3 sequence (DNA): TGTGCCAGCAGCCCCCTGACTAGCGGGACAGATACGCAGTATTTT. Encoded protein: CASSPLTSGTDTQYF. The chain uses TRBV9 and TRBJ2-3; TRBD2 matches 10 bases. CDR1 and CDR2 (germline): SGDLS, YYNGEE. J lost 3 bases, V lost 4 bases, and 5 bases had no gene match. This CDR3 has 15 amino acids.

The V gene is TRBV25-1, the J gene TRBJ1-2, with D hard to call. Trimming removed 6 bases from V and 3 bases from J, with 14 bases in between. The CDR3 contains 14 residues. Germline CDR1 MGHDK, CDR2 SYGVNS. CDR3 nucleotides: TGTGCCAGCAGCGGTGGACCGGGGTACTATGGCTACACCTTC. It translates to CASSGGPGYYGYTF.

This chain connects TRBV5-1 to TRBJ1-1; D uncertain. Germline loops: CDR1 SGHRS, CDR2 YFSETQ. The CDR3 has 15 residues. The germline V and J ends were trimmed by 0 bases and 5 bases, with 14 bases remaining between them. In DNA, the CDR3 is TGCGCCAGCAGCTTGGGATCTGGTAGAACGACTGAAGCTTTCTTT. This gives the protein CASSLGSGRTTEAFF.

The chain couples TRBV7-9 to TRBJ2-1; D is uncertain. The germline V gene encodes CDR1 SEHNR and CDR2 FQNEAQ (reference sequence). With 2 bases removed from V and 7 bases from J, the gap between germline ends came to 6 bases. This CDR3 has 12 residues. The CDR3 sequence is CASSLPPNEQFF. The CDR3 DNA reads TGTGCCAGCAGCTTACCCCCAAATGAGCAGTTCTTC.

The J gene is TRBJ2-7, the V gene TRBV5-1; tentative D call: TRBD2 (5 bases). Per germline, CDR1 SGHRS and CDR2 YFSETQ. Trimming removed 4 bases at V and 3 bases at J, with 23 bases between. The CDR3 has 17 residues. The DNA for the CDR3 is TGCGCCAGCAGCCCCACCCGAGGACTGGCAGATATCTACGAGCAGTACTTC. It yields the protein CASSPTRGLADIYEQYF.

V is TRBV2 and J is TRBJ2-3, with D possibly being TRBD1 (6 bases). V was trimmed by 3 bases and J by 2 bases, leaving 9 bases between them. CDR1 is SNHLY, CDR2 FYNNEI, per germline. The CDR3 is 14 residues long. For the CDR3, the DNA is TGTGCCAGCAGTGATACAGGGTTCACAGATACGCAGTATTTT. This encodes CASSDTGFTDTQYF.

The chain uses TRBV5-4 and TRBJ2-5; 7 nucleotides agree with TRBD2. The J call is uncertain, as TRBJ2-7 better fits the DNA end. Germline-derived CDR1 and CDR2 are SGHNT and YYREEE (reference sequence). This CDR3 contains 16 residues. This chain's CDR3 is CASSPGGTSNSYEQYF. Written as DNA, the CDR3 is TGTGCCAGCAGCCCCGGGGGGACTTCCAACTCCTACGAGCAGTACTTC.

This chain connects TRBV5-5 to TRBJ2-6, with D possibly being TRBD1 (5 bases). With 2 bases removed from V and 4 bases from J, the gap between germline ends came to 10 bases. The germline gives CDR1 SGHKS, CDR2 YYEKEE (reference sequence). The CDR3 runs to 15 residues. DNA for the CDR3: TGTGCCAGCAGCTTTAGGGGCGTGGGGGCCAACGTCCTGACTTTC. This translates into CASSFRGVGANVLTF.

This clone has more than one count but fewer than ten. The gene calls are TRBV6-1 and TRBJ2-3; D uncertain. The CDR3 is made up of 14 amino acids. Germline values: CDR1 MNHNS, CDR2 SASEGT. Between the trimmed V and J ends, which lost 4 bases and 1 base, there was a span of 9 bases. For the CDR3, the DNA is TGTGCCAGCAGTGGAGTCCCTGGCACAGATACGCAGTATTTT. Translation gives CASSGVPGTDTQYF.

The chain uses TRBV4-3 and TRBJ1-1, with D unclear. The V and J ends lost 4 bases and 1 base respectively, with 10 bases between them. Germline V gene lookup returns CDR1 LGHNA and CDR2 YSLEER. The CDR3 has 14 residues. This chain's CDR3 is CASSLGLGNTEAFF. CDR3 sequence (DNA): TGCGCCAGCAGCCTCGGACTGGGGAACACTGAAGCTTTCTTT.

CDR3 in amino acids: CASSWGGAEAFF. In DNA, the CDR3 is TGTGCCAGCAGCTGGGGAGGGGCTGAAGCTTTCTTT. The chain joins TRBV7-9 to TRBJ1-1, with a tentative D call TRBD1 (5 bases). Germline assignment: CDR1 SEHNR and CDR2 FQNEAQ (reference sequence). With 4 bases removed from V and 6 bases from J, the gap between germline ends came to 9 bases. The length of the CDR3 is 12 residues.

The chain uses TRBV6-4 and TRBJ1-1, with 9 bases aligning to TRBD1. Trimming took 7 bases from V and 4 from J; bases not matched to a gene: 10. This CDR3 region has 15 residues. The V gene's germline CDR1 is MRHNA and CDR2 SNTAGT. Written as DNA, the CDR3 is TGTGCCAGCACGCCGGGACAGGGACCAGCCACTGAAGCTTTCTTT. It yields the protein CASTPGQGPATEAFF.

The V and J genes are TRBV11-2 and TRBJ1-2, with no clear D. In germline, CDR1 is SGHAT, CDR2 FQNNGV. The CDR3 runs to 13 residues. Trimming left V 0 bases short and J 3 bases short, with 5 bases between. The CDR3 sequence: CASSLDQDYGYTF. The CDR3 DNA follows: TGTGCCAGCAGCTTAGATCAGGACTATGGCTACACCTTC. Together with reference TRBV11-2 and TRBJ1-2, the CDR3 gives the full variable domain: EAGVAQSPRYKIIEKRQSVAFWCNPISGHATLYWYQQILGQGPKLLIQFQNNGVVDDSQLPKDRFSAERLKGVDSTLKIQPAKLEDSAVYLCASSLDQDYGYTFGSGTRLTVV.

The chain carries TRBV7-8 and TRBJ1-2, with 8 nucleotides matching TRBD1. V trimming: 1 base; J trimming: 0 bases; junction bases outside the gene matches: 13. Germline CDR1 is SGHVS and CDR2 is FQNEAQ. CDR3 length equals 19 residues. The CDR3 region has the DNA TGTGCCAGCAGCTTAGAATACACTCCAGACAGGGGAACTAACTATGGCTACACCTTC. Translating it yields CASSLEYTPDRGTNYGYTF.

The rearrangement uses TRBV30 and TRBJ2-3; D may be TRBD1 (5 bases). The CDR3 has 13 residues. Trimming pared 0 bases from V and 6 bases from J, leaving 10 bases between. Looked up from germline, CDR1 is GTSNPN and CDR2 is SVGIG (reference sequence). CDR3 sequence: CAWSVISGDTQYF. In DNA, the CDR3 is TGTGCCTGGAGTGTAATTTCAGGGGATACGCAGTATTTT. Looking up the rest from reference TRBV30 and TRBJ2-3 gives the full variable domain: SQTIHQWPATLVQPVGSPLSLECTVEGTSNPNLYWYRQAAGRGLQLLFYSVGIGQISSEVPQNLSASRPQDRQFILSSKKLLLSDSGFYLCAWSVISGDTQYFGPGTRLTVL.

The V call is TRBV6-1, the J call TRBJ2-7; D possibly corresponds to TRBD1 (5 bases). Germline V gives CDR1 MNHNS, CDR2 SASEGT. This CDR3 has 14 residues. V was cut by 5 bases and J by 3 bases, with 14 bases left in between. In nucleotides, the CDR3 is TGTGCCAGCAGTAGAACTCAGACAGACTACGAGCAGTACTTC. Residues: CASSRTQTDYEQYF.

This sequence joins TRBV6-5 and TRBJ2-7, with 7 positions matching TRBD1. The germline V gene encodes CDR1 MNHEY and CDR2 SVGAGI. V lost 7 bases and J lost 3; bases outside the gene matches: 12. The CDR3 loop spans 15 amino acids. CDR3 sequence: CASTKKPGQFYEQYF. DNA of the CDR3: TGTGCCAGCACTAAAAAGCCGGGACAGTTCTACGAGCAGTACTTC.

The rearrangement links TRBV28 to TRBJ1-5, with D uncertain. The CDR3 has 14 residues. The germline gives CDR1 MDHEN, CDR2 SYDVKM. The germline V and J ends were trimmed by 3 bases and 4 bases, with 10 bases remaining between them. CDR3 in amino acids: CASSFYHFNQPQHF. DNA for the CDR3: TGTGCCAGCAGTTTTTATCACTTTAATCAGCCCCAGCATTTT.

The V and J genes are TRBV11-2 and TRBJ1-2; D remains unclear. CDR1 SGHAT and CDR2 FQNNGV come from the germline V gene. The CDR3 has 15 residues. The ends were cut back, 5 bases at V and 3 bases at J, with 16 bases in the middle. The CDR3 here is CASSAPGARDYGYTF. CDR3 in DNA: TGTGCCAGCAGCGCACCGGGAGCACGGGACTATGGCTACACCTTC.

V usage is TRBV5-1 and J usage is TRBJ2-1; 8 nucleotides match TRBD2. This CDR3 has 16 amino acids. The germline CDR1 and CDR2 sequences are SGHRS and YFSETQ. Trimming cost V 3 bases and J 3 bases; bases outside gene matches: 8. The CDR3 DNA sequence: TGCGCCAGCAGCTCCAGCGGGAGTCTAGGCTACAATGAGCAGTTCTTC. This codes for CASSSSGSLGYNEQFF.

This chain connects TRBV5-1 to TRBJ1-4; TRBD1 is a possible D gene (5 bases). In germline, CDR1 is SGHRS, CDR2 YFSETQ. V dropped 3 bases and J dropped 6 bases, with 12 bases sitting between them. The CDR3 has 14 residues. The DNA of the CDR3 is TGCGCCAGCAGCTCTCAGGGTTTTGATGAAAAACTGTTTTTT. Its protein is CASSSQGFDEKLFF.

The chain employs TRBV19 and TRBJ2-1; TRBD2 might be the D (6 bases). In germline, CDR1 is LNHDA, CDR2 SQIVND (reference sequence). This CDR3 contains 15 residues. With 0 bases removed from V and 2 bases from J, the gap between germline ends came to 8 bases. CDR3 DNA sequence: TGTGCCAGTAGTATAGAGGAGGGAACCTACAATGAGCAGTTCTTC. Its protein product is CASSIEEGTYNEQFF.